These 11 T cell receptor beta chains share one sample of origin, sequenced in a study of blood T cell repertoires in COVID-19 (dated by TCRdb to 2018 to 2020). Library preparation was by the immunoSEQ multiplex PCR assay. This immuneACCESS table, as held by TCRdb, lists in-frame sequences with V and J called but not all clones. Of the missing ones, under half trace to an unresolved V gene in checked studies; the others have no known cause. For this sample the table gives some 330,000 clones, of which 85% to 90% were detected only once. In total, the top ten clones hold roughly 4% of the sample. Input material: PBMCs or T cells enriched from blood (not recorded which). These TCRs come from a man between 25 and 39 years old who had recovered from COVID-19.

This chain uses TRBV19 with TRBJ1-1; 8 bases line up with TRBD1. The length of the CDR3 is 16 residues. CDR1 and CDR2 (germline): LNHDA, SQIVND (reference sequence). The V segment lost 6 bases and the J segment 1 base; nucleotides outside the gene matches: 10. The CDR3 is CASRDPGQVKNTEAFF. The DNA for the CDR3 is TGTGCCAGTAGGGACCCGGGACAGGTTAAGAACACTGAAGCTTTCTTT.

This chain connects TRBV28 to TRBJ1-5; 8 bases are shared with TRBD1. The ends lost 6 bases at V and 5 bases at J; junction bases unmatched: 3. The CDR3 is 13 residues long. Per germline, CDR1 MDHEN and CDR2 SYDVKM. CDR3 sequence: CASRTGGDQPQHF. The CDR3 DNA reads as TGTGCCAGCAGAACAGGGGGGGATCAGCCCCAGCATTTT.

The chain employs TRBV3-1 (or the pseudogene TRBV3-2) and TRBJ1-2, with TRBD1 as a possible D gene (5 bases). V was cut by 1 base and J by 1 base, with 7 bases left in between. Germline V CDR1 and CDR2: LGHDT, YNNKEL (reference sequence). The CDR3 is 14 residues long. In DNA form, the CDR3 reads TGTGCCAGCAGCCAAGGGGGGGGTAACTATGGCTACACCTTC. Protein: CASSQGGGNYGYTF.

This clone was seen a few times. The chain recombines TRBV27 with TRBJ1-4; TRBD1 agrees at 8 bases. The V gene's germline CDR1 is MNHEY and CDR2 SMNVEV (reference sequence). The trim removed 5 bases at V and 10 bases at J, leaving 15 bases unmatched. The CDR3 is 16 residues long. The CDR3 bases are TGTGCCAGCAGTACTAGAGACAGGGGCCTAGGCTCAAAACTGTTTTTT. This gives the protein CASSTRDRGLGSKLFF.

The chain couples TRBV6-1 to TRBJ1-1; 7 bases line up with TRBD1. Trimming removed 1 base from V and 0 bases from J; junction bases left unmatched: 2. The CDR3 sequence is 15 residues long. Looked up from germline, CDR1 is MNHNS and CDR2 is SASEGT. In DNA, the CDR3 is TGTGCCAGCAGTGAAGGACAGGGCGTGAACACTGAAGCTTTCTTT. This translates into CASSEGQGVNTEAFF.

The chain joins TRBV27 to TRBJ2-3; 7 bases align to TRBD1. CDR1 MNHEY and CDR2 SMNVEV come from the germline V gene (reference sequence). V was pared by 8 bases and J by 2 bases, with 7 bases of the junction left unmatched. The length of the CDR3 is 14 residues. The CDR3 reads CASGTGAPTDTQYF. The DNA for the CDR3 is TGTGCCAGCGGTACAGGGGCCCCCACAGATACGCAGTATTTT.

This sequence joins TRBV5-1 and TRBJ1-1; D ambiguous. The CDR3 runs 16 residues. Trimming removed 6 bases at V and 0 bases at J, with 18 bases between. Germline CDR1 is SGHRS and CDR2 is YFSETQ. CDR3 coding DNA: TGCGCCAGCAAACCTATATTAGACAAGGTGAACACTGAAGCTTTCTTT. It is translated as CASKPILDKVNTEAFF.

In DNA, the CDR3 is TGTGCCAGTCGTGGGTTTTTGGGCCAGCCCCAGCATTTT. Translating gives CASRGFLGQPQHF. The chain joins TRBV19 to TRBJ1-5; no reliable D call. Trimming cost V 8 bases and J 7 bases, with 15 bases left between them. CDR1 and CDR2 (germline): LNHDA, SQIVND (reference sequence). The CDR3 loop spans 13 amino acids.

This rearrangement joins TRBV7-8 to TRBJ2-7; weak D call: TRBD1 (6 bases). The CDR3 loop spans 13 amino acids. V was clipped by 4 bases and J by 6 bases, with 13 bases between them. Germline-derived CDR1 and CDR2 are SGHVS and FQNEAQ. The CDR3 loop is CASSSGGGGEQYF. CDR3 nucleotides: TGTGCCAGCAGCTCAGGTGGGGGCGGCGAGCAGTACTTC.

CDR3 sequence reads: CASSRDRGDQPQHF. CDR3 bases: TGTGCCAGCAGCCGGGACAGGGGGGATCAGCCCCAGCATTTT. V usage is TRBV3-1 (or the pseudogene TRBV3-2) and J usage is TRBJ1-5; TRBD1 agrees at 11 bases. V gave up 4 bases and J gave up 5 bases; unmatched junction bases: 1. Germline CDR1 is LGHDT and CDR2 is YNNKEL (reference sequence). The CDR3 runs to 14 residues.

V gene TRBV18 combines with J gene TRBJ2-5, with D possibly TRBD1 on 6 matching bases. V was shortened by 3 bases and J by 5 bases, with 13 bases between the two germline ends. Germline V gene data show CDR1 as KGHSH and CDR2 as LQKENI. This CDR3 has 14 amino acids. The CDR3 DNA reads as TGTGCCAGCTCACCGATCGACAGGAGCGAGACCCAGTACTTC. Encoded protein: CASSPIDRSETQYF.